This T cell receptor (beta chain) was identified during a study of T cells expressing NK-cell markers. Findings and limits, study-wide: Each of 6 or 7 donors carried dominant NKG2C+ clonotypes accounting for about 1.0-8% of CD8+ T cells. There remained a lack of clarity about HCMV specificity of expanded NKG2C+ T cell clones.

Comments on this clonotype: Its specificity is unknown.

TCR beta libraries carry UMIs added by 5'RACE template switching. Each CDR3 protein gets one entry in TCRdb, which reprocessed the 5' RACE reads and gives no DNA. The sample has approximately 550,000 distinct CDR3 sequences, and its top ten clones hold less than 4.5%. The CDR3 consists of 12 residues. Germline assignment: CDR1 MNHEY and CDR2 SMNVEV (reference sequence). The specimen sequenced was blood T cells: a sorted CD56 or NKG2C T cell subset, CD4+ or CD8+ T cells, or bulk PBMC T cells (not recorded which). The clonotype comes from a man between 18 and 35 years old in good health. This chain joins TRBV27 and TRBJ2-1; TCRdb indicates TRBD1, and absent DNA this call remains unverified. CDR3 region: CASSTPGNEQFF.